The next 24 T cell receptor beta chains were all read from a single sample in a study of T cell repertoires in cytomegalovirus infection. TCRdb analysed the reads with MiXCR anew, one entry per CDR3 protein. The sample has 200,000 to 300,000 distinct CDR3 sequences, roughly an eighth seen once; the top ten hold about 10%. Specimen: PBMCs. Every receptor here comes from a human donor in good health (CMV status not recorded). Some clones in this sample may be carry-over from other donors' samples.

The J gene is TRBJ2-7, the V gene TRBV3-1, with TRBD1 matching over 7 bases. Germline-derived CDR1 and CDR2 are LGHDT and YNNKEL (reference sequence). V was pared by 1 base and J by 4 bases, with 7 bases of the junction left unmatched. The CDR3 sequence is 15 residues long. The CDR3 coding sequence is TGTGCCAGCAGCCAAGCCCTGGGACAGAAATACGAGCAGTACTTC. This translates into CASSQALGQKYEQYF.

This clonotype was seen just once. The chain has TRBV14 and TRBJ1-1; unclear D gene. The CDR3 has 16 amino acids. V was trimmed by 0 bases and J by 1 base, leaving 12 bases between them. Germline values: CDR1 SGHDN, CDR2 FVKESK. CDR3 loop: CASSQDRTYQNTEAFF. The CDR3 bases are TGTGCCAGCAGCCAAGATAGAACTTATCAGAACACTGAAGCTTTCTTT.

The V and J genes are TRBV20-1 and TRBJ2-3, with 15 bases that match TRBD2. Germline CDR1 and CDR2: DFQATT and SNEGSKA (reference sequence). The V and J ends lost 1 base and 4 bases, in that order; junction bases with no gene match: 9. This CDR3 comprises 18 residues. CDR3: CSARGGLAGGYPADTQYF. CDR3 nucleotides: TGCAGTGCTAGAGGTGGACTAGCGGGGGGGTACCCCGCAGATACGCAGTATTTT.

This chain joins TRBV29-1 and TRBJ2-3, with D unresolved. Germline assignment: CDR1 SQVTM and CDR2 ANQGSEA. V was trimmed by 0 bases and J by 5 bases, leaving 6 bases between them. The CDR3 runs 12 residues. The CDR3 nucleotides are TGCAGCGTTGAAGATCCAGGAGATACGCAGTATTTT. Protein sequence: CSVEDPGDTQYF.

The gene calls are TRBV29-1 and TRBJ2-5, with 9 bases lining up with TRBD2. The V gene's germline CDR1 is SQVTM and CDR2 ANQGSEA. With 6 bases clipped from V and 5 bases from J, the junction kept 7 bases outside the gene matches. This CDR3 contains 13 residues. This chain's CDR3 is CSVEREVGETQYF. In DNA form, the CDR3 reads TGCAGCGTCGAGCGGGAGGTTGGGGAGACCCAGTACTTC.

The chain couples TRBV29-1 to TRBJ1-1; D is uncertain. Trimming took 5 bases from V and 2 from J, leaving 3 bases between them. Germline V lookup: CDR1 SQVTM, CDR2 ANQGSEA. The CDR3 runs to 10 residues. CDR3 nucleotides: TGCAGCGTTAAAAACACTGAAGCTTTCTTT. Protein sequence: CSVKNTEAFF.

The chain employs TRBV11-2 and TRBJ2-7; 8 bases are a match to TRBD2. The CDR3 runs 16 residues. Germline-derived CDR1 and CDR2 are SGHAT and FQNNGV. V shed 4 bases and J 1 base; nucleotides not matched to a gene: 9. CDR3 nucleotides: TGTGCCAGCAGCTATTATACTAGCGGATCATCCTACGAGCAGTACTTC. Protein product: CASSYYTSGSSYEQYF.

The chain combines TRBV6-1 with TRBJ2-7, with 7 bases aligning to TRBD1. V lost 4 bases and J lost 2; bases outside the gene matches: 8. The CDR3 is made up of 15 amino acids. Germline V gives CDR1 MNHNS, CDR2 SASEGT. CDR3 nucleotides: TGTGCCAGCAGTGTCGCGCCAGGGGGAACCTACGAGCAGTACTTC. It encodes CASSVAPGGTYEQYF.

J is TRBJ1-2 and V is TRBV29-1, with 7 positions matching TRBD1. The V gene end was trimmed by 7 bases and the J gene end by 3 bases; junction bases not matched to a gene: 5. Germline V gene lookup returns CDR1 SQVTM and CDR2 ANQGSEA. The CDR3 extends over 12 amino acids. The CDR3 protein is CSGGDRDYGYTF. CDR3 DNA: TGCAGCGGGGGAGACAGGGACTATGGCTACACCTTC.

This clonotype was seen many times. V and J are TRBV6-5 and TRBJ1-2, with D tentatively TRBD1 (5 bases). This CDR3 spans 14 amino acids. Germline V gives CDR1 MNHEY, CDR2 SVGAGI. Trimming took off 4 bases at V and 8 bases at J, with 17 bases between the two ends. The CDR3 protein is CASSWGVRDNGYTF. The CDR3 DNA sequence: TGTGCCAGCAGTTGGGGCGTCAGGGATAACGGCTACACCTTC.

The J gene is TRBJ1-1, the V gene TRBV15; TRBD1 matches 9 bases. Losses at the gene ends were 5 bases for V and 8 bases for J; bases not matched to a gene: 9. The CDR3 length is 14 residues. Germline-derived CDR1 and CDR2 are LNHNV and YYDKDF (reference sequence). CDR3 sequence (DNA): TGTGCCACCAGCCCGGACAGGGGAGGGGAAGAAGCTTTCTTT. This translates into CATSPDRGGEEAFF.

The sample holds many counts of this clonotype. CDR3 DNA: TGTGCCAGCAGGGGGGAGTCCTCCGATACGCAGTATTTT. It yields the protein CASRGESSDTQYF. The chain combines TRBV7-3 with TRBJ2-3; the D call may be TRBD1 or TRBD2 (5 bases each). With 6 bases removed from V and 6 bases from J, the gap between germline ends came to 13 bases. The germline V gene has CDR1 SGHTA and CDR2 FQGTGA. The CDR3 is made up of 13 amino acids.

This clonotype has only a few counts. The J gene is TRBJ1-1, the V gene TRBV20-1; D is perhaps TRBD1 (5 bases). Per germline, CDR1 DFQATT and CDR2 SNEGSKA (reference sequence). This CDR3 has 13 residues. The germline V and J ends were trimmed by 5 bases and 1 base, with 11 bases remaining between them. CDR3: CSAQWGWNTEAFF. The CDR3 DNA sequence: TGCAGTGCTCAATGGGGGTGGAACACTGAAGCTTTCTTT.

This clonotype was recorded many times. The chain employs TRBV29-1 and TRBJ1-1; TRBD1 matches at 8 bases. CDR3 size: 14 residues. V dropped 6 bases and J dropped 2; count of bases not matched to a gene: 8. The germline V gene encodes CDR1 SQVTM and CDR2 ANQGSEA. CDR3 nucleotides: TGCAGCGTCGTGCAACAGGGGGTAAACACTGAAGCTTTCTTT. Its protein is CSVVQQGVNTEAFF.

This clonotype was seen ten or more times. The chain joins TRBV28 to TRBJ2-4; the match to TRBD1 covers 8 bases. CDR3 length equals 15 residues. Germline V gene lookup returns CDR1 MDHEN and CDR2 SYDVKM. V shed 3 bases, J shed 4 bases, and the junction held 5 bases outside the gene matches. CDR3 loop: CASSFLRGPKNIQYF. The CDR3 coding sequence is TGTGCCAGCAGTTTCCTCAGGGGGCCAAAAAACATTCAGTACTTC. Full variable domain (remainder filled in from reference TRBV28 and TRBJ2-4): DVKVTQSSRYLVKRTGEKVFLECVQDMDHENMFWYRQDPGLGLRLIYFSYDVKMKEKGDIPEGYSVSREKKERFSLILESASTNQTSMYLCASSFLRGPKNIQYFGAGTRLSVL.

Ten or more counts support this clonotype. V is TRBV7-2 and J is TRBJ2-1; D ambiguous. Trimming left V 1 base short and J 8 bases short, with 15 bases between. Per germline, CDR1 SGHTA and CDR2 FQGNSA. This CDR3 comprises 15 residues. The CDR3 spells CASSLGVLQRDEQFF. The CDR3 DNA follows: TGTGCCAGCAGCTTAGGGGTCTTACAACGGGATGAGCAGTTCTTC.

Only a few counts were recorded for this clonotype. The junction shows a germline mismatch at one end, possibly a read error. The V gene is TRBV7-8, the J gene TRBJ2-1, with 7 bases aligning to TRBD2. CDR3 length: 14 residues. Germline assignment: CDR1 SGHVS and CDR2 FQNEAQ. The CDR3 sequence is CASSFGLVRAERFF. CDR3 DNA: TGTGCCAGCAGCTTCGGACTAGTAAGGGCTGAGCGGTTCTTC.

This clonotype was found a few times. The rearrangement uses TRBV4-2 and TRBJ1-1, with D perhaps matching TRBD1 (6 bases). CDR3 length: 16 amino acids. From germline, CDR1 is LGHNA and CDR2 YNFKEQ. V was shortened by 0 bases and J by 5 bases, with 16 bases between the two germline ends. The CDR3 sequence is CASSQEGGTRGTEAFF. CDR3 DNA: TGTGCCAGCAGCCAAGAAGGGGGGACAAGGGGGACTGAAGCTTTCTTT.

This clonotype was seen at least ten times. V gene TRBV19 combines with J gene TRBJ2-3; D call uncertain. Per the germline V gene, CDR1 is LNHDA and CDR2 is SQIVND (reference sequence). V dropped 7 bases and J dropped 1 base, with 9 bases sitting between them. CDR3 length: 13 amino acids. CDR3 DNA: TGTGCCAGTAATAGGGCGGGCACAGATACGCAGTATTTT. Translated, it gives CASNRAGTDTQYF.

The chain combines TRBV7-2 with TRBJ2-5; D is uncertain. V was pared by 6 bases and J by 3 bases, with 5 bases between. The CDR3 has 11 residues. CDR1 and CDR2 (germline): SGHTA, FQGNSA. Written as DNA, the CDR3 is TGTGCCAGCAGGTTTGAAGAGACCCAGTACTTC. This gives the protein CASRFEETQYF.

The gene calls are TRBV29-1 and TRBJ1-3, with D perhaps TRBD1 (6 bases). Germline V gene data show CDR1 as SQVTM and CDR2 as ANQGSEA. The length of the CDR3 is 15 residues. Trimming left V 6 bases short and J 0 bases short, with 15 bases between. The CDR3 spells CSVSGTTNSGNTIYF. The CDR3 DNA reads as TGCAGCGTCTCCGGGACAACAAACTCTGGAAACACCATATATTTT.

The chain is built from TRBV18 and TRBJ2-7; 7 bases line up with TRBD2. The CDR3 is 14 residues long. Germline lookup yields CDR1 KGHSH and CDR2 LQKENI. V lost 5 bases to trimming and J lost 2 bases; unmatched junction nucleotides: 6. CDR3 nucleotide sequence: TGTGCCAGCTCAAAAAGCCGGGAGGCCTACGAGCAGTACTTC. It yields the protein CASSKSREAYEQYF. Together with reference TRBV18 and TRBJ2-7, the CDR3 gives the full variable domain: NAGVMQNPRHLVRRRGQEARLRCSPMKGHSHVYWYRQLPEEGLKFMVYLQKENIIDESGMPKERFSAEFPKEGPSILRIQQVVRGDSAAYFCASSKSREAYEQYFGPGTRLTVT.

The table lists this clonotype with a few counts. The gene calls are TRBV6-5 and TRBJ2-5; 14 positions agree with TRBD2. The junction had 10 bases not matched to a gene; V was cut back by 8 bases and J by 2 bases. The germline V gene encodes CDR1 MNHEY and CDR2 SVGAGI. The CDR3 runs 17 residues. CDR3 sequence (DNA): TGTGCCAGCCAGCGGACTAGCGGGAGGTCTGGTCAAGAGACCCAGTACTTC. This gives the protein CASQRTSGRSGQETQYF.

This clonotype came up a few times. The V gene is TRBV20-1, the J gene TRBJ2-3; 8 positions match TRBD2. V was pared by 5 bases and J by 6 bases, with 16 bases of the junction left unmatched. The CDR3 contains 16 residues. The V gene's germline CDR1 is DFQATT and CDR2 SNEGSKA (reference sequence). The DNA of the CDR3 is TGCAGTGCTGGGGCCTTGGGCGGCGGGGGGATGGATACGCAGTATTTT. This codes for CSAGALGGGGMDTQYF.